The 8 T cell receptor beta chains below come from one sample, sequenced in a study of CD8+ T cells in alopecia areata. The treatment: oral pan-JAK inhibitor, 5-10 mg twice daily. Extracted RNA was reverse transcribed into cDNA, the sequencing template. Measured with immunoSEQ multiplex PCR; TCRdb has only the in-frame clones, and not every one. The sample has about 210,000 clones; over 60% are singletons. Here the sequenced sample was CD4+ T cells sorted from blood, taken at week 44, from a patient treated with tofacitinib. The receptors originated from a human donor with alopecia areata.

In its sample, this clone was seen a few times. The chain joins TRBV12-5 to TRBJ2-7; unclear D gene. Germline V lookup: CDR1 LGHNT, CDR2 FRNRAP. There are 13 residues in the CDR3. V lost 3 bases and J 7 bases, leaving 13 bases between the germline ends. CDR3 residues: CASGFQNDREQYF. The CDR3 DNA follows: TGTGCTAGTGGTTTCCAGAACGACCGGGAGCAGTACTTC.

V usage is TRBV6-6 and J usage is TRBJ1-4, with 8 positions matching TRBD1. With 2 bases clipped from V and 7 bases from J, the junction kept 9 bases outside the gene matches. CDR3 length equals 16 residues. CDR1 and CDR2 (germline): MNHNY, SVGAGI (reference sequence). The CDR3 DNA follows: TGTGCCAGCAGTTACCGAGGACAGGGCGGGGCTGAAAAACTGTTTTTT. Its translation is CASSYRGQGGAEKLFF.

The rearrangement joins TRBV30 to TRBJ2-1; TRBD1 or TRBD2 may be the D gene (5 bases each). The CDR3 is 16 amino acids. Germline V gives CDR1 GTSNPN, CDR2 SVGIG (reference sequence). Trimming pared 2 bases from V and 2 bases from J, leaving 16 bases between. This chain's CDR3 is CAWSPSEGRTYNEQFF. CDR3 DNA sequence: TGTGCCTGGAGTCCATCAGAGGGGCGTACCTACAATGAGCAGTTCTTC.

The CDR3 DNA reads as TGTGCCAGCAGGTCCGGGGGACTCTATGGCTACACCTTC. Translating gives CASRSGGLYGYTF. The chain couples TRBV2 to TRBJ1-2; possibly TRBD1 for D (5 bases). Trimming removed 6 bases from V and 4 bases from J, with 12 bases in between. Germline CDR1 reads SNHLY; CDR2 reads FYNNEI. The length of the CDR3 is 13 residues.

This chain joins TRBV9 and TRBJ1-2; D is uncertain. Trimming pared 6 bases from V and 3 bases from J, leaving 9 bases between. This CDR3 is 12 amino acids long. CDR1 SGDLS and CDR2 YYNGEE come from the germline V gene. The CDR3 region has the DNA TGTGCCAGCATGTCCCGGGACTATGGCTACACCTTC. This encodes CASMSRDYGYTF.

The chain joins TRBV29-1 to TRBJ1-2, with 9 bases lining up with TRBD1. CDR3 length equals 14 residues. J lost 4 bases, V lost 1 base, and 4 bases had no gene match. The V gene's germline CDR1 is SQVTM and CDR2 ANQGSEA. CDR3 residues: CSVEGRGQGYGYTF. The DNA of the CDR3 is TGCAGCGTTGAAGGGCGGGGACAGGGCTATGGCTACACCTTC. Using reference TRBV29-1 and TRBJ1-2 for the parts outside the CDR3, the full variable domain is SAVISQKPSRDICQRGTSLTIQCQVDSQVTMMFWYRQQPGQSLTLIATANQGSEATYESGFVIDKFPISRPNLTFSTLTVSNMSPEDSSIYLCSVEGRGQGYGYTFGSGTRLTVV.

This chain joins TRBV18 and TRBJ2-7; D perhaps matches TRBD2 (6 bases). The CDR3 is 14 residues long. V lost 3 bases, J lost 5 bases, and 14 bases lay in between. CDR1 and CDR2 (germline): KGHSH, LQKENI. CDR3 coding DNA: TGTGCCAGCTCACCCCCGGGACTGACAGACGAGCAGTACTTC. It translates to CASSPPGLTDEQYF.

This rearrangement joins TRBV25-1 to TRBJ2-7, with D uncertain. This CDR3 region has 14 residues. The V gene lost 1 base and the J gene lost 4 bases, with 11 bases spanning the gap. CDR1 is MGHDK and CDR2 is SYGVNS in the germline V gene. Written as DNA, the CDR3 is TGTGCCAGCAGTGAATCAACCGTTGGGTACGAGCAGTACTTC. This codes for CASSESTVGYEQYF.